This paragraph covers one TCR beta chain sequence. Measured with immunoSEQ multiplex PCR; TCRdb has only the in-frame clones, and not every one. The top ten hold roughly 0.23% of the sample, which has under 90,000 clones, 93% seen once. This sample was included in a study of technical replicates of blood from a handful of donors. The TCR comes from a human donor in good health. The specimen sequenced was T cells isolated from PBMCs.

Here the CDR3 DNA reads TGTGCCAGCAGCTTAACAGGGGGCAAAGACACCGGGGAGCTGTTTTTT. This gives the protein CASSLTGGKDTGELFF. The chain combines TRBV5-4 with TRBJ2-2, with TRBD1 identical over 9 bases. The V gene's germline CDR1 is SGHNT and CDR2 YYREEE (reference sequence). V lost 2 bases and J lost 3; bases outside the gene matches: 5. This CDR3 has 16 amino acids.